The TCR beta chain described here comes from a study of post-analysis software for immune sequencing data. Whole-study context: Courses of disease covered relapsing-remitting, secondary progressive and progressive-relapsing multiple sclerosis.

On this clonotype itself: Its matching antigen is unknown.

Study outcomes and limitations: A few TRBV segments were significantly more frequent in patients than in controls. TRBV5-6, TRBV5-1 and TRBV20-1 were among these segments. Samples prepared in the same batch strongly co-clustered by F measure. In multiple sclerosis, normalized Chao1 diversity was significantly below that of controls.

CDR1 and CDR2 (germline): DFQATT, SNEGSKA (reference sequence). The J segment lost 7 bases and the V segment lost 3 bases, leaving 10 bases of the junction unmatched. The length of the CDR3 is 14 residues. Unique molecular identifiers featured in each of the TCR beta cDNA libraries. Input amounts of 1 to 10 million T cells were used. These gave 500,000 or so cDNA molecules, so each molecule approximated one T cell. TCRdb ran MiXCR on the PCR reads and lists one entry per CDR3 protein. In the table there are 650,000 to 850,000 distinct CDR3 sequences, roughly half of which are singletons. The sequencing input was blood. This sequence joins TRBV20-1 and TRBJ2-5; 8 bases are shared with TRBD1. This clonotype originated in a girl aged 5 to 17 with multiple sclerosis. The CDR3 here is CSASQGATSGTQYF. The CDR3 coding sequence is TGCAGTGCTAGTCAGGGGGCGACTTCGGGGACCCAGTACTTC.